The next 31 T cell receptor beta chains were all read from a single sample in a study of radiation and T cells in renal cell carcinoma. Time point: baseline pretreatment blood. The treatment is: 15 Gy SBRT to primary tumor, nephrectomy 4 weeks later. The method was immunoSEQ multiplex PCR; TCRdb's version includes in-frame clones alone and lacks a portion of them. The sample has more than 75,000 clones, over 65% seen once; the top ten hold around 6.7%. Sample: blood, taken from a patient whose treatment included radiotherapy and nephrectomy. These receptors originate from a man in his sixties with renal cell carcinoma.

This clone was counted between two and nine times. CDR3 amino acids: CASRLGAGGAYNEQFF. DNA of the CDR3: TGTGCCAGCAGGTTAGGGGCGGGAGGAGCCTACAATGAGCAGTTCTTC. The chain carries TRBV7-3 and TRBJ2-1; 8 positions match TRBD2. The CDR3 length is 16 residues. J lost 2 bases, V lost 6 bases, and 9 bases had no gene match. Germline CDR1 reads SGHTA; CDR2 reads FQGTGA.

The chain recombines TRBV28 with TRBJ1-2; D gene unclear. Trimming stripped 2 bases from V and 13 bases from J, with 14 bases between. Germline loops: CDR1 MDHEN, CDR2 SYDVKM. The CDR3 has 12 residues. The DNA for the CDR3 is TGTGCCAGCAGTTTACAGACCTACGACTCCACCTTC. Translation gives CASSLQTYDSTF.

This clone was observed once. The chain is built from TRBV5-1 and TRBJ2-1; weak D call: TRBD2 (5 bases). V lost 2 bases, J lost 3 bases, and 15 bases lay in between. CDR1 is SGHRS and CDR2 is YFSETQ in the germline V gene. CDR3 size: 16 residues. CDR3 loop: CASSFLGRGNYNEQFF. For the CDR3, the DNA is TGCGCCAGCAGCTTCCTGGGTCGGGGAAACTACAATGAGCAGTTCTTC.

The chain recombines TRBV19 with TRBJ2-7; 10 bases match TRBD2. The CDR3 length is 18 residues. V trimming: 4 bases; J trimming: 4 bases; junction bases outside the gene matches: 16. Germline V CDR1 and CDR2: LNHDA, SQIVND (reference sequence). CDR3 in DNA: TGTGCCAGTAGTACGGACATCATTACTAGCGGGAAACCGTACGAGCAGTACTTC. This gives the protein CASSTDIITSGKPYEQYF.

J is TRBJ2-3 and V is TRBV5-1; D is possibly TRBD2 (6 bases). V lost 4 bases to trimming and J lost 6 bases, with 21 bases between them. The CDR3 spans 16 residues. Germline V gene sequence: CDR1 SGHRS, CDR2 YFSETQ. CDR3 sequence: CASSADSPGGPDTQYF. CDR3 nucleotides: TGCGCCAGCAGCGCCGACAGTCCCGGGGGACCGGATACGCAGTATTTT.

The DNA of the CDR3 is TGTGCCAGCAGTTTAGTTGGGATTAGCTCCTACGAGCAGTACTTC. Its protein product is CASSLVGISSYEQYF. This sequence joins TRBV28 and TRBJ2-7; D uncertain. V was clipped by 2 bases and J by 0 bases, with 11 bases between them. The CDR3 has 15 amino acids. Germline CDR1 MDHEN, CDR2 SYDVKM. The full variable domain, in which reference TRBV28 and TRBJ2-7 provide the parts outside the CDR3, is DVKVTQSSRYLVKRTGEKVFLECVQDMDHENMFWYRQDPGLGLRLIYFSYDVKMKEKGDIPEGYSVSREKKERFSLILESASTNQTSMYLCASSLVGISSYEQYFGPGTRLTVT.

The chain carries TRBV20-1 and TRBJ1-1, with D tentatively TRBD1 (5 bases). V gave up 4 bases and J gave up 8 bases, with 11 bases separating them. The germline gives CDR1 DFQATT, CDR2 SNEGSKA (reference sequence). The CDR3 sequence is 11 residues long. Here the CDR3 DNA reads TGCAGTGCTACGGGGGGATCCGAAGCTTTCTTT. The encoded protein is CSATGGSEAFF.

The V and J genes are TRBV6-5 and TRBJ1-1, with D unresolved. The CDR3 is 11 amino acids. V was shortened by 2 bases and J by 4 bases, with 2 bases between the two germline ends. CDR1 is MNHEY, CDR2 SVGAGI, per germline. The CDR3 bases are TGTGCCAGCAGTTACGGCACTGAAGCTTTCTTT. This gives the protein CASSYGTEAFF.

The J gene is TRBJ2-1, the V gene TRBV21-1. TRBV21-1 is noted as a pseudogene. The length of the CDR3 is 16 residues. CDR3 loop: CASSNPGSGAYNEQFF. DNA for the CDR3: TGTGCCAGCAGCAATCCGGGGAGTGGGGCATACAATGAGCAGTTCTTC.

This chain uses TRBV2 with TRBJ2-2; unclear D gene. This CDR3 spans 15 amino acids. Per germline, CDR1 SNHLY and CDR2 FYNNEI. Between the trimmed V and J ends, which lost 3 bases and 0 bases, there was a span of 8 bases. This chain's CDR3 is CASSEGSANTGELFF. CDR3 bases: TGTGCCAGCAGTGAGGGCTCCGCGAACACCGGGGAGCTGTTTTTT. The full variable domain, completed using reference TRBV2 and TRBJ2-2, is EPEVTQTPSHQVTQMGQEVILRCVPISNHLYFYWYRQILGQKVEFLVSFYNNEISEKSEIFDDQFSVERPDGSNFTLKIRSTKLEDSAMYFCASSEGSANTGELFFGEGSRLTVL.

The rearrangement joins TRBV10-3 to TRBJ2-7; the D call may be TRBD1 or TRBD2 (5 bases each). Germline-derived CDR1 and CDR2 are ENHRY and SYGVKD. The CDR3 runs 15 residues. Between the trimmed V and J ends, which lost 3 bases and 1 base, there was a span of 13 bases. As DNA, the CDR3 is TGTGCCATCAGTGACAGGGACCGGGAATCCTACGAGCAGTACTTC. Translation gives CAISDRDRESYEQYF.

This chain's CDR3 is CASSSGYTGNQPQHF. The CDR3 bases are TGTGCCAGCAGTTCAGGCTATACGGGCAATCAGCCCCAGCATTTT. The genes are TRBV28 and TRBJ1-5, with D hard to call. Germline V gene sequence: CDR1 MDHEN, CDR2 SYDVKM. This CDR3 spans 15 amino acids. V lost 4 bases, J lost 2 bases, and 12 bases lay in between.

This clone was picked up one time. This chain joins TRBV29-1 and TRBJ1-2; D uncertain. The CDR3 runs 13 residues. V was clipped by 0 bases and J by 3 bases, with 8 bases between them. Germline CDR1 SQVTM, CDR2 ANQGSEA. Here the CDR3 reads CSVEDGRDYGYTF. CDR3 nucleotides: TGCAGCGTTGAAGATGGCCGTGACTATGGCTACACCTTC.

The V call is TRBV5-1, the J call TRBJ2-7, with D unresolved. Trimming removed 3 bases from V and 2 bases from J, with 18 bases in between. The CDR3 totals 16 residues. Germline CDR1 SGHRS, CDR2 YFSETQ. CDR3 residues: CASSSTSDGSPYEQYF. The CDR3 region has the DNA TGCGCCAGCAGCTCAACCTCGGACGGTAGCCCCTACGAGCAGTACTTC.

This clone has more than one count but fewer than ten. The gene calls are TRBV2 and TRBJ2-2, with D hard to call. V was cut by 2 bases and J by 4 bases, with 5 bases left in between. Germline V gene data show CDR1 as SNHLY and CDR2 as FYNNEI. The CDR3 has 13 amino acids. CDR3 in amino acids: CASSEPFTGELFF. CDR3 sequence (DNA): TGTGCCAGCAGTGAACCGTTCACCGGGGAGCTGTTTTTT.

On this clone itself: The same CDR3 can be traced to other DNA sequences in this sample. CDR3 coding DNA: TGTGCCAGCAGTTACCGGGGACGATACGAGCAGTACTTC. It is translated as CASSYRGRYEQYF. This chain links TRBV6-5 with TRBJ2-7, with D tentatively TRBD1 or TRBD2 (5 bases each). Trimming stripped 2 bases from V and 4 bases from J, with 9 bases between. The CDR3 has 13 residues. Germline assignment: CDR1 MNHEY and CDR2 SVGAGI.

This clone was detected once. The chain has TRBV4-1 and TRBJ2-7; 7 nucleotides line up with TRBD2. V shed 4 bases and J 7 bases; nucleotides not matched to a gene: 4. This CDR3 region has 12 residues. Germline V gene sequence: CDR1 MGHRA, CDR2 YSYEKL. CDR3 region: CASSLAGVEQYF. Here the CDR3 DNA reads TGCGCCAGCAGCCTTGCGGGAGTTGAGCAGTACTTC.

The chain links TRBV7-2 to TRBJ1-5; TRBD1 is a possible D gene (5 bases). The CDR3 is made up of 15 amino acids. Germline values: CDR1 SGHTA, CDR2 FQGNSA. V lost 2 bases and J lost 4, with 12 bases in between. This chain's CDR3 is CASSLFGRGNQPQHF. DNA for the CDR3: TGTGCCAGCAGCTTATTTGGCCGGGGGAATCAGCCCCAGCATTTT.

The rearrangement uses TRBV4-3 and TRBJ2-3; 8 bases map to TRBD1. V was pared by 4 bases and J by 3 bases, with 6 bases of the junction left unmatched. The germline gives CDR1 LGHNA, CDR2 YSLEER. The CDR3 totals 15 residues. Written as DNA, the CDR3 is TGCGCCAGCAGCCCCGACAGGGGAAGGACAGATACGCAGTATTTT. It translates to CASSPDRGRTDTQYF.

The V call is TRBV11-2, the J call TRBJ1-3, with D perhaps TRBD1 (5 bases). V shed 5 bases and J shed 4 bases, with 18 bases lying between them. The length of the CDR3 is 16 residues. The V gene's germline CDR1 is SGHAT and CDR2 FQNNGV. CDR3 residues: CASSAGGVSGGNTIYF. The CDR3 DNA is TGTGCCAGCAGCGCGGGAGGGGTTTCTGGAGGAAACACCATATATTTT. The full variable domain, completed using reference TRBV11-2 and TRBJ1-3, is EAGVAQSPRYKIIEKRQSVAFWCNPISGHATLYWYQQILGQGPKLLIQFQNNGVVDDSQLPKDRFSAERLKGVDSTLKIQPAKLEDSAVYLCASSAGGVSGGNTIYFGEGSWLTVV.

This clone was counted a few times. This chain uses TRBV23-1 with TRBJ2-7, with D perhaps TRBD1 (6 bases). TRBV23-1 falls under the ORF class, with uncertain function. The CDR3 has 16 residues. V shed 4 bases and J shed 7 bases, with 23 bases lying between them. Written as DNA, the CDR3 is TGCGCCAGCAGTCCCACGAACAGGGCCCTCACTATGGAGCAGTACTTC. Translation gives CASSPTNRALTMEQYF.

The rearrangement uses TRBV5-1 and TRBJ1-6, with D perhaps matching TRBD1 (5 bases). Germline V CDR1 and CDR2: SGHRS, YFSETQ. The CDR3 sequence is 15 residues long. Trimming took off 0 bases at V and 2 bases at J, with 6 bases between the two ends. In nucleotides, the CDR3 is TGCGCCAGCAGCTTGGCAGGGACCTATAATTCACCCCTCCACTTT. It encodes CASSLAGTYNSPLHF.

The DNA for the CDR3 is TGTGCCTGGACTAGGGACAGGGGTGGTGGAAACACCATATATTTT. Amino acid sequence: CAWTRDRGGGNTIYF. The genes are TRBV30 and TRBJ1-3; 10 bases agree with TRBD1. CDR3 size: 15 residues. Per the germline V gene, CDR1 is GTSNPN and CDR2 is SVGIG (reference sequence). V dropped 4 bases and J dropped 3; count of bases not matched to a gene: 6.

V usage is TRBV7-2 and J usage is TRBJ2-4, with D maybe TRBD1 (5 bases). Germline CDR1 SGHTA, CDR2 FQGNSA. The V end lost 5 bases, the J end lost 7 bases, and 15 bases lay between the germline ends. The CDR3 has 14 residues. CDR3 nucleotides: TGTGCCAGCAGCCCAGGGCAGGCATGGAACATTCAGTACTTC. The encoded protein is CASSPGQAWNIQYF.

This chain uses TRBV7-9 with TRBJ2-7; TRBD2 matches at 14 bases. CDR1 is SEHNR, CDR2 FQNEAQ, per germline (reference sequence). V shed 5 bases, J shed 3 bases, and the junction held 3 bases outside the gene matches. This CDR3 is built from 15 residues. CDR3 sequence reads: CASSMTSGRVYEQYF. CDR3 in DNA: TGTGCCAGCAGCATGACTAGCGGGAGGGTCTACGAGCAGTACTTC.

V is TRBV7-2 and J is TRBJ2-7; 7 bases line up with TRBD2. Germline CDR1 is SGHTA and CDR2 is FQGNSA. The CDR3 spans 14 residues. V was clipped by 5 bases and J by 3 bases; unmatched bases: 7. The DNA for the CDR3 is TGTGCCAGCAGCCACCCTGGCGGGAGCTACGAGCAGTACTTC. Translating it yields CASSHPGGSYEQYF.

The gene calls are TRBV28 and TRBJ2-1; the D gene is possibly TRBD2 (6 bases). V was shortened by 6 bases and J by 3 bases, with 15 bases between the two germline ends. This CDR3 region has 15 residues. Germline-derived CDR1 and CDR2 are MDHEN and SYDVKM. CDR3 DNA sequence: TGTGCCAGCAGGGAATCGGGAGTTGGCTACAATGAGCAGTTCTTC. Translated, it gives CASRESGVGYNEQFF. Combining the CDR3 with reference TRBV28 and TRBJ2-1 gives the whole variable domain DVKVTQSSRYLVKRTGEKVFLECVQDMDHENMFWYRQDPGLGLRLIYFSYDVKMKEKGDIPEGYSVSREKKERFSLILESASTNQTSMYLCASRESGVGYNEQFFGPGTRLTVL.

This chain connects TRBV6-1 to TRBJ2-7; tentative D call: TRBD1 (6 bases). The germline CDR1 and CDR2 sequences are MNHNS and SASEGT. The V end lost 1 base, the J end lost 1 base, and 20 bases lay between the germline ends. There are 18 residues in the CDR3. CDR3 sequence: CASSEEGGWGPGSYEQYF. In DNA form, the CDR3 reads TGTGCCAGCAGTGAAGAAGGGGGTTGGGGCCCTGGATCCTACGAGCAGTACTTC.

The chain has TRBV19 and TRBJ2-5; D is perhaps TRBD2 (6 bases). Trimming shortened V by 3 bases and J by 4 bases, and 12 bases separated the two germline ends. This CDR3 contains 14 residues. The germline CDR1 and CDR2 sequences are LNHDA and SQIVND (reference sequence). DNA of the CDR3: TGTGCCAGTAGTATCCGGACTAAAGGAGAGACCCAGTACTTC. Translating it yields CASSIRTKGETQYF.

The chain has TRBV7-9 and TRBJ1-2; D is possibly TRBD1 (5 bases). V was shortened by 2 bases and J by 3 bases, with 7 bases between the two germline ends. Germline-derived CDR1 and CDR2 are SEHNR and FQNEAQ (reference sequence). CDR3 length equals 13 residues. The CDR3 spells CASSLQGDYGYTF. The DNA of the CDR3 is TGTGCCAGCAGCTTACAGGGCGACTATGGCTACACCTTC. The full variable domain, completed using reference TRBV7-9 and TRBJ1-2, is DTGVSQNPRHKITKRGQNVTFRCDPISEHNRLYWYRQTLGQGPEFLTYFQNEAQLEKSRLLSDRFSAERPKGSFSTLEIQRTEQGDSAMYLCASSLQGDYGYTFGSGTRLTVV.

As DNA, the CDR3 is TGTGCCAGCAGTGAACGAACGGGAGGGCCTTTTAATGAGCAGTTCTTC. This codes for CASSERTGGPFNEQFF. This rearrangement joins TRBV6-1 to TRBJ2-1, with 8 bases fitting TRBD2. The CDR3 is 16 residues long. The junction had 10 bases not matched to a gene; V was cut back by 2 bases and J by 7 bases. Germline values: CDR1 MNHNS, CDR2 SASEGT.